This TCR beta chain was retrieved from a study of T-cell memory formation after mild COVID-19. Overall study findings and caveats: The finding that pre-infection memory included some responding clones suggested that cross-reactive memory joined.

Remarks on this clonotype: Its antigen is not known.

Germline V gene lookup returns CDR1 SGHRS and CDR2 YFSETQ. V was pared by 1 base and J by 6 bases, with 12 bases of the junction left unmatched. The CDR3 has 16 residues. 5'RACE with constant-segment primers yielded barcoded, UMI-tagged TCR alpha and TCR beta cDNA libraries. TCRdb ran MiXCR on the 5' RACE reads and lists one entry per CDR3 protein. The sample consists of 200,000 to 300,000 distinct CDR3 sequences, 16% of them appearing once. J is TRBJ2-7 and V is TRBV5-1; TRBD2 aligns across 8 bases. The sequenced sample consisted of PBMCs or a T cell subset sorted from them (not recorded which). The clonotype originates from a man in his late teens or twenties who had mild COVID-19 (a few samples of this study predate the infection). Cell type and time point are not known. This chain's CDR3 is CASSLNPGGGGREQYF. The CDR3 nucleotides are TGCGCCAGCAGCTTGAACCCCGGGGGGGGAGGACGCGAGCAGTACTTC.